This is a list of T cell receptor beta chains from one sample in a study of molecular identifiers for immune sequencing clone quantification. MiXCR was run by TCRdb on the PCR reads, yielding one entry per CDR3 protein. Of about 510,000 distinct CDR3 sequences detected, about a fifth appear once; the ten largest clones hold about 0.8%. The specimen was naive CD8+ T cells from blood, with Jurkat cell RNA spiked in. The receptors were gathered from a human donor in good health. Some libraries in this study had Jurkat cell RNA spiked in. CDR3s include the opening cysteine and the closing phenylalanine or tryptophan. A D gene is named only where the DNA matches it firmly. Not all rows give a size; the values are once, few, many and, for expanded clones, a class.

abundance | d_gene | j_gene | v_gene | CDR3nt | CDR3aa
few | TRBD1 | TRBJ1-5 | TRBV5-4 | TGTGCCAGCAGCTTGTCGGGACAGATATCTAGTAGGAAAAATCAGCCCCAGCATTTT | CASSLSGQISSRKNQPQHF
many | NA | TRBJ2-3 | TRBV12-3/TRBV12-4 | TGTGCCAGCAGCTCTCACGGGGGCGGCGCAGATACGCAGTATTTT | CASSSHGGGADTQYF
many | NA | TRBJ1-5 | TRBV6-6 | TGTGCCAGCAGCTTTGGACAGTATAGCAATCAGCCCCAGCATTTT | CASSFGQYSNQPQHF
few | NA | TRBJ1-4 | TRBV19 | TGTGCCAGTAGTATAGTCCCAGGGAGCGAAAAACTGTTTTTT | CASSIVPGSEKLFF
few | NA | TRBJ2-7 | TRBV24-1 | TGTGCCACCAGTGATGGGGCCGAGCAGTACTTC | CATSDGAEQYF
many | NA | TRBJ2-7 | TRBV24-1 | TGTGCCACCAGTGGTGGGACCTACGAGCAGTACTTC | CATSGGTYEQYF
few | NA | TRBJ2-7 | TRBV19 | TGTGCCAGTAGTATTGATGTCGGAAGCTACGAGCAGTACTTC | CASSIDVGSYEQYF
NA | TRBD1 | TRBJ1-6 | TRBV12-3/TRBV12-4 | TGTGCCAGCAGTTTGGGGGACCGACAGGGATTTGGCTATAATTCACCCCTCCACTTT | CASSLGDRQGFGYNSPLHF
few | NA | TRBJ2-1 | TRBV30 | TGTGCCTGGAGTTCCCAAGACTGGGACTTACTCTTC | CAWSSQDWDLLF
NA | TRBD2 | TRBJ2-7 | TRBV19 | TGTGCCAGTAGTAGCGGGAGGAACTACGAGCAGTACTTC | CASSSGRNYEQYF
many | NA | TRBJ1-6 | TRBV5-3 | TGTGCCAGCAGCTTGTATCGATCGAGTAATTCACCCCTCCACTTT | CASSLYRSSNSPLHF
few | NA | TRBJ1-5 | TRBV10-2 | TGCGCCAGCAGTGAAAGGGGTTTCGAGCCCCAGCATTTT | CASSERGFEPQHF
many | NA | TRBJ1-4 | TRBV28 | TGTGCCAGCAGCCCCAGCGAAAAACTGTTTTTT | CASSPSEKLFF
NA | TRBD1 | TRBJ2-7 | TRBV2 | TGTGCCAGCAGTGGCTCCCACAGGGGTCCGGCTACCTACGAGCAGTACTTC | CASSGSHRGPATYEQYF
many | NA | TRBJ2-1 | TRBV7-2 | TGTGCCAGCAGCCAGGACGACTACTACAATGAGCAGTTCTTC | CASSQDDYYNEQFF
many | NA | TRBJ1-1 | TRBV18 | TGTGCCAGCTCACCACCGAGGGGACCCGGAGGGATGGACACTGAAGCTTTCTTT | CASSPPRGPGGMDTEAFF
NA | TRBD2 | TRBJ2-7 | TRBV14 | TGTGCCAGCAGCTTACGACTAGCGGAATATTCCGAGCAGTACTTC | CASSLRLAEYSEQYF
few | TRBD2 | TRBJ2-1 | TRBV30 | TGTGCCTGGAGTGGATCCACTGGACTAGTCTACGATGAGCAGTTCTTC | CAWSGSTGLVYDEQFF
NA | NA | TRBJ2-5 | TRBV29-1 | TGCAGCGTTGACATGATGGGCCAAGAGATCCAGTACTTC | CSVDMMGQEIQYF
many | TRBD1 | TRBJ2-7 | TRBV5-6 | TGTGCCAGCAGCTTGTTGACAGGGCCCTCCTACGAGCAGTACTTC | CASSLLTGPSYEQYF